This T cell receptor (beta chain) derives from a study of chemoradiotherapy in HPV16-positive cancers. The wider study: Candidate HPV-specific clones and shared TCR motifs came from a couple of HPV16-positive patients.

The ends were cut back, 5 bases at V and 1 base at J, with 19 bases in the middle. The CDR3 consists of 16 residues. The germline gives CDR1 SGHRS, CDR2 YFSETQ. TCRdb's copy holds only in-frame clones and misses some; the assay was immunoSEQ multiplex PCR. The sample consists of thousands of clones, roughly nine tenths of them appearing once. Study results and limitations: Better recurrence-free survival went with HPV-responsive T-cell expansion in HPV16-positive patients. Candidate HPV-specific clones and E7-related TCR motifs grew in tumor during treatment.

Concerning this clone itself: As yet, its antigen is unknown.

Repertoires were sampled repeatedly during chemoradiotherapy. V and J are TRBV5-1 and TRBJ2-7; TRBD1 might be the D (7 bases). The starting material was tumor tissue, obtained from a patient who underwent chemoradiotherapy. The clonotype comes from a human donor with HPV-associated anogenital cancer. The CDR3 nucleotides read TGCGCCAGCAGATCCGGGGGACAGCCTTTTTCCTACGAGCAGTACTTC. Encoded protein: CASRSGGQPFSYEQYF.